This is a list of T cell receptor beta chains from one sample in a study of T-cell reconstitution after alpha-beta-depleted transplantation in children. TCRdb reanalysed the PCR reads using MiXCR and keeps one entry per CDR3 protein. This sample has about 440,000 distinct CDR3 sequences, with over 40% found just once. The input for sequencing was PBMCs, taken before TCRalphabeta/CD19-depleted stem cell transplant. All receptors derive from a girl aged 2 to 9 with aplastic anemia, due to receive a stem cell transplant. CDR3s include the opening cysteine and the closing phenylalanine or tryptophan. A clone size is listed for some rows: how often the clone was seen (once, few, many), or a class if it is expanded.

12 - TRBJ2-5 TRBV28 CASTRIDQTQYF
16 many TRBJ2-3 TRBV3-1 CASSQDRGLATDTQYF
17 few TRBJ2-1 TRBV7-9 CASTPIPSSGQDNEQFF
12 - TRBJ2-5 TRBV5-1 CASSLHQETQHF
19 - TRBJ1-3 TRBV12-3/TRBV12-4 CASSFGPEGGEVFGNTIYF
11 - TRBJ1-1 TRBV20-1 CSANWVAEAFF
14 few TRBJ1-5 TRBV20-1 CSARGRNSNQPQHF
13 few TRBJ2-7 TRBV5-1 CASSFEGAGEQYF
15 - TRBJ2-3 TRBV5-1 CASSLSLRTDGTQYF
15 - TRBJ2-1 TRBV11-2 CASSLGWTSSVEQFF
15 - TRBJ2-7 TRBV15 CATSRDRGGNYEQYF